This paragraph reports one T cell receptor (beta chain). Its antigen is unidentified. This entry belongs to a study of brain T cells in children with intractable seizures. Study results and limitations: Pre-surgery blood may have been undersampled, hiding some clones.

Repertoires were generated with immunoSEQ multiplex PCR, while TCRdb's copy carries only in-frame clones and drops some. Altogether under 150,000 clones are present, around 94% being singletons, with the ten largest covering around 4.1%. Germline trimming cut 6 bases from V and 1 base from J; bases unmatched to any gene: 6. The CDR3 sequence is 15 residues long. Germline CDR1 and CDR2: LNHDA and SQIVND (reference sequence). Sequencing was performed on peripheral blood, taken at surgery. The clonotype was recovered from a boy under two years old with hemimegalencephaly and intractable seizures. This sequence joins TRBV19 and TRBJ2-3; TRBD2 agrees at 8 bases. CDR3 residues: CASSPLLAGTDTQYF. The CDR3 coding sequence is TGTGCCAGTAGCCCCCTACTAGCGGGCACAGATACGCAGTATTTT.